The entry below gives a single TCR beta chain sequence along with its context. Its matching antigen is unknown. This record belongs to a study of shared clonotypes between healthy human individuals. Looking at the study overall: Donors were a couple of women and a few men aged 18 to 49. Study outcomes and limitations: Investigators expected sequencing depth to affect clonotype sharing among donors. Genetic and exposure-history diversity was limited by the few donors.

Naive CD8 isolation took CD45RO-negative cells positively selected for CCR7 and excluded terminally differentiated effector memory CD45RA+ cells. CDR1 is SNHLY, CDR2 FYNNEI, per germline. With 6 bases clipped from V and 6 bases from J, the junction kept 14 bases outside the gene matches. The CDR3 length is 17 residues. Using immunoSEQ multiplex PCR, the repertoire was profiled, and TCRdb retains in-frame clones only, with some absent. The sample holds more than 2 million clones; roughly 95% are singletons and the top ten take 0.85% to 1.2%. The V gene is TRBV2, the J gene TRBJ2-3; 11 bases line up with TRBD2. Sequenced input: naive CD8+ T cells sorted from blood. This TCR derives from a man aged 18 to 35 in good health. CDR3 region: CASRKGTGTSGVDTQYF. CDR3 in DNA: TGTGCCAGCAGGAAGGGAACCGGGACTAGCGGTGTGGATACGCAGTATTTT.